The following is a T cell receptor beta chain sequence with its context. This sample was taken from a study of blood T cell repertoires in COVID-19. The overall study: COVID-19 samples from acute and convalescent phases originated in the United States, Italy and Spain. The analysed material was cDNA or gDNA that came from T cells, B-cell-depleted T cells, or PBMCs.

CDR1 is MNHEY and CDR2 is SVGAGI in the germline V gene. The CDR3 is made up of 14 amino acids. V shed 6 bases and J shed 1 base, with 9 bases lying between them. Original analysis: Estimated nucleated cell counts came from reference gene primer amplification. The method was immunoSEQ multiplex PCR; TCRdb's version includes in-frame clones alone and lacks a portion of them. V, J and clone size were drawn from that table, and D and trimming were deduced from the DNA. This sample carries 250,000 or so clones, about 80% of them seen once, and the ten largest clones take roughly 9.8%. This chain links TRBV6-5 with TRBJ2-2; a possible D gene is TRBD1 (6 bases). The sample consisted of peripheral blood. This clonotype was sampled from an elderly man with acute or convalescent COVID-19. CDR3 in DNA: TGTGCCAGCAGGGTACAGGGGAACACCGGGGAGCTGTTTTTT. It codes for CASRVQGNTGELFF.